The next 9 T cell receptor beta chains were all read from a single sample in a study of T cells after yellow fever vaccination. TCRdb ran MiXCR on the 5' RACE reads and lists one entry per CDR3 protein. The sample lists 150,000 to 200,000 distinct CDR3 sequences; roughly 8.8% were seen once. The sample was CD8+ T cells sorted from PBMCs, taken 45 days after the yellow fever booster vaccination. These receptors originate from a man aged 18 to 29 who received the YFV17D yellow fever vaccine.

The chain joins TRBV7-2 to TRBJ2-3; TRBD1 or TRBD2 may be the D gene (5 bases each). The CDR3 has 12 residues. Germline V CDR1 and CDR2: SGHTA, FQGNSA. V was cut by 4 bases and J by 6 bases, with 8 bases left in between. In nucleotides, the CDR3 is TGTGCCAGCAGCTCCGAGGGGGATACGCAGTATTTT. Translating gives CASSSEGDTQYF.

J is TRBJ2-2 and V is TRBV6-5, with a possible D match to TRBD2 (6 bases). V was cut by 5 bases and J by 7 bases, with 14 bases left in between. Per germline, CDR1 MNHEY and CDR2 SVGAGI. The CDR3 consists of 14 residues. CDR3 amino acids: CASSRLDGNGELFF. As DNA, the CDR3 is TGTGCCAGCAGTCGACTAGACGGAAACGGGGAGCTGTTTTTT.

This clonotype was seen ten or more times. V is TRBV20-1 and J is TRBJ2-1, with D perhaps TRBD1 (5 bases). Trimming shortened V by 1 base and J by 15 bases, and 13 bases separated the two germline ends. The CDR3 extends over 11 amino acids. Germline CDR1 and CDR2: DFQATT and SNEGSKA (reference sequence). CDR3 protein: CSARVGRHRFF. The DNA for the CDR3 is TGCAGTGCTAGAGTGGGGCGTCATCGGTTCTTC.

In regard to this clonotype: Sequence at one end of the junction differs from germline and may be a read error. This rearrangement joins TRBV20-1 to TRBJ2-1; 10 nucleotides match TRBD2. The length of the CDR3 is 19 residues. CDR1 is DFQATT and CDR2 is SNEGSKA in the germline V gene (reference sequence). CDR3 residues: CSARGFASGGTVEGNEQFF. CDR3 sequence (DNA): TGCAGTGCAAGAGGGTTCGCTAGCGGGGGTACGGTTGAGGGCAATGAGCAGTTCTTC.

The V gene is TRBV7-9, the J gene TRBJ2-1, with 7 bases identical to TRBD1. The CDR3 extends over 12 amino acids. The germline CDR1 and CDR2 sequences are SEHNR and FQNEAQ (reference sequence). V was pared by 5 bases and J by 7 bases, with 2 bases of the junction left unmatched. In DNA form, the CDR3 reads TGTGCCAGCAGCGTGACAGGGAATGAGCAGTTCTTC. Amino acids: CASSVTGNEQFF.

The chain joins TRBV6-1 to TRBJ1-2; D gene ambiguous. V lost 6 bases and J 1 base, leaving 15 bases between the germline ends. The CDR3 is 15 amino acids. Germline values: CDR1 MNHNS, CDR2 SASEGT. The CDR3 here is CASSPGYNYNYGYTF. CDR3 nucleotide sequence: TGTGCCAGCAGCCCTGGATACAATTATAACTATGGCTACACCTTC.

In this sample, this clonotype turned up a few times. J is TRBJ1-2 and V is TRBV20-1; D gene uncertain. The germline V gene encodes CDR1 DFQATT and CDR2 SNEGSKA (reference sequence). The CDR3 length is 15 residues. V lost 0 bases, J lost 4 bases, and 15 bases lay in between. This chain's CDR3 is CSARDSRLGSYGYTF. The CDR3 nucleotides read TGCAGTGCTAGAGACTCCCGGTTAGGATCCTATGGCTACACCTTC.

The table lists this clonotype with a few counts. This sequence joins TRBV7-9 and TRBJ1-4; unclear D gene. V lost 5 bases to trimming and J lost 6 bases, with 16 bases between them. CDR1 and CDR2 (germline): SEHNR, FQNEAQ (reference sequence). CDR3 length: 15 amino acids. The CDR3 reads CASSPREDRYEKLFF. The CDR3 bases are TGTGCCAGCAGCCCTCGAGAGGACCGTTATGAAAAACTGTTTTTT.

This sequence joins TRBV20-1 and TRBJ2-5; D uncertain. Germline V CDR1 and CDR2: DFQATT, SNEGSKA (reference sequence). The CDR3 has 17 amino acids. V gave up 0 bases and J gave up 5 bases, with 22 bases separating them. CDR3 loop: CSARDLNPKEEWETQYF. The CDR3 nucleotides are TGCAGTGCTAGAGATTTGAACCCCAAGGAAGAGTGGGAGACCCAGTACTTC.